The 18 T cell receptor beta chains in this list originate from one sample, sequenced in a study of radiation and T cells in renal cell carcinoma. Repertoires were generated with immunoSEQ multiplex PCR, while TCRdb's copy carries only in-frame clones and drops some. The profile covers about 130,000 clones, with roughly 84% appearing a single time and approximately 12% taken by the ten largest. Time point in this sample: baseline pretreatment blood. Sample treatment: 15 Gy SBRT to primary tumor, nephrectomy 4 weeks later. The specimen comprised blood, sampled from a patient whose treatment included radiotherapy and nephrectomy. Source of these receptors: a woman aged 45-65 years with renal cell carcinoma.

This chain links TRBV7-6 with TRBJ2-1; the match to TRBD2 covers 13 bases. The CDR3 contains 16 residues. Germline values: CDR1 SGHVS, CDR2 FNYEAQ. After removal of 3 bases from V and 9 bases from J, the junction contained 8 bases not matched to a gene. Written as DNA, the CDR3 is TGTGCCAGCAGCTTTACTAGCGGGGGGGCTGGTTTTGAGCAGTTCTTC. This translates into CASSFTSGGAGFEQFF.

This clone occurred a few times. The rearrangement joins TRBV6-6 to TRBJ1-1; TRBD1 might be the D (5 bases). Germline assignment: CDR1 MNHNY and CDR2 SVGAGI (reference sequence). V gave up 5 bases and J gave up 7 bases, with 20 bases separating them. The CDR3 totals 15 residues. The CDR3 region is CASSNTRGGIDEAFF. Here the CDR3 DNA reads TGTGCCAGCAGTAACACCCGGGGGGGTATTGATGAAGCTTTCTTT.

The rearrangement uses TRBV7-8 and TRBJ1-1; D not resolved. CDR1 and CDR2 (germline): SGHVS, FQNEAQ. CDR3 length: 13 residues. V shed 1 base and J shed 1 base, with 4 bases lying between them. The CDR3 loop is CASSLGRNTEAFF. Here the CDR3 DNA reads TGTGCCAGCAGCTTAGGAAGGAACACTGAAGCTTTCTTT.

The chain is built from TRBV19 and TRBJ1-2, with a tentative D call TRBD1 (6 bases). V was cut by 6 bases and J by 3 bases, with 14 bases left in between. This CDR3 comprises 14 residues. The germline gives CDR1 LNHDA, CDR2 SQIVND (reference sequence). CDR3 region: CASREGGAYYGYTF. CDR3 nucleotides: TGTGCCAGTAGAGAAGGGGGGGCTTACTATGGCTACACCTTC. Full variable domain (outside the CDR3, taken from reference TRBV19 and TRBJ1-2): DGGITQSPKYLFRKEGQNVTLSCEQNLNHDAMYWYRQDPGQGLRLIYYSQIVNDFQKGDIAEGYSVSREKKESFPLTVTSAQKNPTAFYLCASREGGAYYGYTFGSGTRLTVV.

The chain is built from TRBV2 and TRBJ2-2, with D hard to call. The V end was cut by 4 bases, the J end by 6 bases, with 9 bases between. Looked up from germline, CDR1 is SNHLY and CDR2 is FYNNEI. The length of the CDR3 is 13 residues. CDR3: CASSASRAGELFF. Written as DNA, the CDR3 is TGTGCCAGCAGTGCCTCCCGGGCCGGGGAGCTGTTTTTT.

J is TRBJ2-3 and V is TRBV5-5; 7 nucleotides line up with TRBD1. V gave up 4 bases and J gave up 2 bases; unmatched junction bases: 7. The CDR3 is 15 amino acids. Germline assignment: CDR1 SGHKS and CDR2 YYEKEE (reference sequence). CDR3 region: CASSKQTGITDTQYF. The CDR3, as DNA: TGTGCCAGCAGCAAACAGACAGGGATCACAGATACGCAGTATTTT.

The DNA for the CDR3 is TGTGCCATCAGTGGGGGAAGCTCCTACGAGCAGTACTTC. It yields the protein CAISGGSSYEQYF. The V call is TRBV10-3, the J call TRBJ2-7; the D is unclear. The germline V and J ends were trimmed by 4 bases and 0 bases, with 7 bases remaining between them. The CDR3 extends over 13 amino acids. The germline V gene encodes CDR1 ENHRY and CDR2 SYGVKD.

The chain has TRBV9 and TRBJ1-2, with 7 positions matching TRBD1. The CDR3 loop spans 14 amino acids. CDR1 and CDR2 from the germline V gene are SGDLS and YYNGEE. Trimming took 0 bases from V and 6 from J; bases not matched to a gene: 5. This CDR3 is CASSVGPTGDGYTF. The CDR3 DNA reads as TGTGCCAGCAGCGTAGGGCCTACAGGGGATGGCTACACCTTC.

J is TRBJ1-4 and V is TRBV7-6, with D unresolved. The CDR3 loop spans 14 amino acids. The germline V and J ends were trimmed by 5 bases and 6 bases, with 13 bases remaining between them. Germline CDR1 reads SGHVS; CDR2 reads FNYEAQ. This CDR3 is CASSPRGPYEKLFF. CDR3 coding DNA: TGTGCCAGCAGCCCCCGCGGGCCCTATGAAAAACTGTTTTTT.

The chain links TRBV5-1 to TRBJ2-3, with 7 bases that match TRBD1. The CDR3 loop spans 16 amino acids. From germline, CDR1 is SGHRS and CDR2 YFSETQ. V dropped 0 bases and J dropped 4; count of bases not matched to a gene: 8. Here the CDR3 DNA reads TGCGCCAGCAGCTTGGCCGTGGACAGGAGAGCAGATACGCAGTATTTT. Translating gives CASSLAVDRRADTQYF. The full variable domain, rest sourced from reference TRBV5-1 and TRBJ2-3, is KAGVTQTPRYLIKTRGQQVTLSCSPISGHRSVSWYQQTPGQGLQFLFEYFSETQRNKGNFPGRFSGRQFSNSRSEMNVSTLELGDSALYLCASSLAVDRRADTQYFGPGTRLTVL.

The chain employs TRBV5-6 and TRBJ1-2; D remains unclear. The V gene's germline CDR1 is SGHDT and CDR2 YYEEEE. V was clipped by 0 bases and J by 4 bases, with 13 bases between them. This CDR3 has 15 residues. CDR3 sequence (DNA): TGTGCCAGCAGCTTGGCCGTAGACGAACTCTATGGCTACACCTTC. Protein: CASSLAVDELYGYTF. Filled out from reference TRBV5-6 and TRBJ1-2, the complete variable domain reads DAGVTQSPTHLIKTRGQQVTLRCSPKSGHDTVSWYQQALGQGPQFIFQYYEEEERQRGNFPDRFSGHQFPNYSSELNVNALLLGDSALYLCASSLAVDELYGYTFGSGTRLTVV.

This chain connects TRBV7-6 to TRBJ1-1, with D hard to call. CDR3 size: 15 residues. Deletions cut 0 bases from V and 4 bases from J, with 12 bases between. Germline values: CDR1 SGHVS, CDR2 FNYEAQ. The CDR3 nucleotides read TGTGCCAGCAGCTTAGCTGTTGGGCGCGGCACTGAAGCTTTCTTT. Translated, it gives CASSLAVGRGTEAFF.

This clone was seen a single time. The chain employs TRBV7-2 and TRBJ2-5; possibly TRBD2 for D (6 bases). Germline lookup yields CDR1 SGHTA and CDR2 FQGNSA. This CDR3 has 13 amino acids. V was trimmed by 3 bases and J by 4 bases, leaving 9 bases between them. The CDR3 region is CASSFVGGETQYF. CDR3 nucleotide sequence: TGTGCCAGCAGCTTCGTCGGGGGAGAGACCCAGTACTTC.

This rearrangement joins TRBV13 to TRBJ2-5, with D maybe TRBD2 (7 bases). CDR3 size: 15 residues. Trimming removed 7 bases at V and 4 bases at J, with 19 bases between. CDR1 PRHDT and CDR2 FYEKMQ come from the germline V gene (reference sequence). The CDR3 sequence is CASTKGGQGGETQYF. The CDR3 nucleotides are TGTGCCAGCACAAAGGGGGGGCAGGGTGGAGAGACCCAGTACTTC.

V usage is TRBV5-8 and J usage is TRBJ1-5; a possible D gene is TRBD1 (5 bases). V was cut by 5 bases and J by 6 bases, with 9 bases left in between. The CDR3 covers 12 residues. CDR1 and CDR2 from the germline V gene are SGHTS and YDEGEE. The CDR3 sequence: CASRRGLQPQHF. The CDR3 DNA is TGTGCCAGCAGAAGGGGCCTTCAGCCCCAGCATTTT.

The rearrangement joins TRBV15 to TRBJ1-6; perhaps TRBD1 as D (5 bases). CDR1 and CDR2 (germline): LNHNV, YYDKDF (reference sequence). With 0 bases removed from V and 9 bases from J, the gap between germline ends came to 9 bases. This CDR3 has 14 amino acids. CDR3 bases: TGTGCCACCAGCAGAGACAGGGCTTTTTCACCCCTCCACTTT. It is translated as CATSRDRAFSPLHF. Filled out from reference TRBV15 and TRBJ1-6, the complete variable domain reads DAMVIQNPRYQVTQFGKPVTLSCSQTLNHNVMYWYQQKSSQAPKLLFHYYDKDFNNEADTPDNFQSRRPNTSFCFLDIRSPGLGDTAMYLCATSRDRAFSPLHFGNGTRLTVT.

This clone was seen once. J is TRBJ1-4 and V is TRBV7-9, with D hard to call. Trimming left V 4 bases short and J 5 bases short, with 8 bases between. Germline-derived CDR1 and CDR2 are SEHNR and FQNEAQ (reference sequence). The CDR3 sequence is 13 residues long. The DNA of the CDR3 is TGTGCCAGCAGCTCCCGGGCGAATGAAAAACTGTTTTTT. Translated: CASSSRANEKLFF.

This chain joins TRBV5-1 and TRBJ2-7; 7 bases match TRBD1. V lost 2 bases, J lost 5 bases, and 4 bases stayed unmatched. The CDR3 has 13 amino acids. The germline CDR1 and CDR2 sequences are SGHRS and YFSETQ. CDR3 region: CASSLGQDDEQYF. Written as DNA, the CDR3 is TGCGCCAGCAGCTTAGGACAGGATGACGAGCAGTACTTC.